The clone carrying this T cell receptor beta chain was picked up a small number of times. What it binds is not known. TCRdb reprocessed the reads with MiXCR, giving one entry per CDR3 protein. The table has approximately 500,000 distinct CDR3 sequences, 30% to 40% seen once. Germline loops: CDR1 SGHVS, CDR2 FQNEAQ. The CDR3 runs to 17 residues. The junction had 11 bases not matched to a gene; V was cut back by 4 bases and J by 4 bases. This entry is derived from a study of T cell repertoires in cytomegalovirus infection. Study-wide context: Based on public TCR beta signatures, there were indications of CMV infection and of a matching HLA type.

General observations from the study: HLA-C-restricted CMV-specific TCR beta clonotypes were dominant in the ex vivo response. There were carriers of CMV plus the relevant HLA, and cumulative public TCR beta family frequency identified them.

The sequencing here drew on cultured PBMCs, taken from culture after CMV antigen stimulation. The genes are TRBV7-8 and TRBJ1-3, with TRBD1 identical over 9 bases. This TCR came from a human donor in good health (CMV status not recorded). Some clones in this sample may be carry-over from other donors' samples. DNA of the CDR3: TGTGCCAGCAGCTCCGGACAGGGGCGAGCGGGAGGAAACACCATATATTTT. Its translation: CASSSGQGRAGGNTIYF. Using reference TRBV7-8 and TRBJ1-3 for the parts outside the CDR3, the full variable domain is GAGVSQSPRYKVAKRGQDVALRCDPISGHVSLFWYQQALGQGPEFLTYFQNEAQLDKSGLPSDRFFAERPEGSVSTLKIQRTQQEDSAVYLCASSSGQGRAGGNTIYFGEGSWLTVV.